This T cell receptor beta chain was obtained from a study of a mutant IDH1 vaccine in newly diagnosed glioma. Study-wide context: Patients began vaccination 4-6 weeks after radiotherapy alone, or with temozolomide cycles. V12 fell at week 35 and V13, the study end, at week 47.

Libraries were prepared by immunoSEQ multiplex PCR; TCRdb keeps only in-frame clonotypes and omits some of them. The sample consists of tens of thousands of clones, around 78% of them appearing once. The time point denotes: week 35, safety follow-up. The study gave 300 ug of mutant IDH1 20-mer peptide per vaccine dose, with topical imiquimod. Administration of eight vaccinations to patients took place in weeks 1, 3, 5, 7, 11, 15, 19, 23. Donors had new IDH1-mutant astrocytomas of WHO grade 3 or 4 (ATRX-lost). The germline V and J ends were trimmed by 4 bases and 2 bases, with 17 bases remaining between them. CDR1 is MNHNS and CDR2 is SASEGT in the germline V gene. This CDR3 is built from 16 residues. Notes on this clone: Its specificity is not known.

The input for sequencing was PBMCs, taken from a glioma patient whose treatment included an IDH1 peptide vaccine. The rearrangement uses TRBV6-1 and TRBJ2-5; D may correspond to TRBD1 or TRBD2 (5 bases each). The source of this sequence is a man aged 35 to 55 with glioma. Written as DNA, the CDR3 is TGTGCCAGCAGTGGGCGGACGGGGACCTTACAAGAGACCCAGTACTTC. Protein: CASSGRTGTLQETQYF.